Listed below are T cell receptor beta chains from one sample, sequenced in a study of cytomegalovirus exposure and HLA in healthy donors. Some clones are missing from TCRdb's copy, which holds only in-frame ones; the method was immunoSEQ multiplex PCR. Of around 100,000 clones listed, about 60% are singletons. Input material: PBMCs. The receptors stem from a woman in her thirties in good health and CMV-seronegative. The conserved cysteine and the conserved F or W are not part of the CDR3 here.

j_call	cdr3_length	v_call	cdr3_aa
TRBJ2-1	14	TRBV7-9	ASSPPSGKAYNEQF
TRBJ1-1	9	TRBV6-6	AITDTGRTF
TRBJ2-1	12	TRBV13	AIRRESPGDEQF
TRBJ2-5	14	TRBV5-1	ASSLGTSGVLQTQY
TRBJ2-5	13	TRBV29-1	SVPPGLAGGETQY
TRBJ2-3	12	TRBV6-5	ASLGGGSTDTQY
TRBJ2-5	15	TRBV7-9	ASSNPRTGGTQETQY
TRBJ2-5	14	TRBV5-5	ASSPGRDRGWETQY
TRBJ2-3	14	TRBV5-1	ASSLSSGSVPDTQY
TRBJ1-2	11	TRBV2	ASTEGGGAGYT
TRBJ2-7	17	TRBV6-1	ASSETPRRAGVGLYEQY
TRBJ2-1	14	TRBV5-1	ASSLVASGGSAEQF
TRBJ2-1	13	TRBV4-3	ASSQGADAYNEQF
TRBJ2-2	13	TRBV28	ASSSTGAGTGELF
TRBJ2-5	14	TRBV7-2	ASSLAVWQAKETQY
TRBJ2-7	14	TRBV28	ASSLWTSGSSYEQY
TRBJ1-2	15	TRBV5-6	ASSLDRATQINYGYT
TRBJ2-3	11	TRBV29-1	SVDRGRTDTQY
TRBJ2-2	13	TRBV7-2	ASSLVRIVTGELF
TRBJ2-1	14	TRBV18	ASSPPLAGGDNEQF
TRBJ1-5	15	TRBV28	ASSLSNLGVSNQPQH
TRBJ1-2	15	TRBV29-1	SVEGVGSSQYNYGYT
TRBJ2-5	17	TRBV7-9	ASSLGPRTGGLSKETQY
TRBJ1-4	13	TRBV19	ASSISRQRNEKLF
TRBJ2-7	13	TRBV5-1	ASSSLAGDNDEQY
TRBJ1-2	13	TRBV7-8	ASSLAPTGDYGYT
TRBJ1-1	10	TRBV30	AWRGGTGEAF
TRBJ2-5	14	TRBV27	ASRPRGLAAPETQY
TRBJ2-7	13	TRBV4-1	ASSQEREASYEQY
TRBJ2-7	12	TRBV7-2	ASSLDPREPAQY
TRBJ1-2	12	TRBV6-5	ASSSDTSNYGYT
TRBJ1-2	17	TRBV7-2	ASSLSGRTGWWGNYGYT
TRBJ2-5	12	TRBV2	ASTGTGSVKTQY
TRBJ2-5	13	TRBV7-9	ASSLTGGRQETQY
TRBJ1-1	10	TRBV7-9	ASTVVNTEAF
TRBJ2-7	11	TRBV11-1	ASSLAREYEQY
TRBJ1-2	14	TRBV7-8	ASSLYLGQGNYGYT
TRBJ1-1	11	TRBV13	ASSSAGGTEAF
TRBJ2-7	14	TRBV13	ASSPGTSGEGYEQY
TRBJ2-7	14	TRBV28	ASSSLYSGLIFGQY
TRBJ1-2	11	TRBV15	ATSPGSNYGYT
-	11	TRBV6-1	ASSAGGGYEQY
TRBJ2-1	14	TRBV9	ASSAGSSPLDNEQF
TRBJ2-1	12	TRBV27	ASSRLAEYNEQF
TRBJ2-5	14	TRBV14	ASSLGLAVVRETQY
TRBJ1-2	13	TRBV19	ASSTPKTGFHGYT
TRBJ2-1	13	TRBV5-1	ASTRGLAGDNEQF
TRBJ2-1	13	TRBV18	ASSPRAGVPNEQF
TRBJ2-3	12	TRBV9	ASSVGTSTDTQY
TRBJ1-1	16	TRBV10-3	AISGRWGGGGMNTEAF
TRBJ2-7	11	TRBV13	ASSREESEEQY
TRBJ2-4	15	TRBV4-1	ASSQDSSGLAKNIQY
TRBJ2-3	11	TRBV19	ASKPSGTDTQY